This TCR beta chain was sequenced in a study of shared clonotypes between healthy human individuals. Study-wide results and caveats: In general, naive subsets displayed greater estimated richness than memory subsets did. Non-shared clonotypes had lower generation probabilities than clonotypes shared by all four sorted-subset donors.

TCRdb's table, derived via immunoSEQ multiplex PCR, lists solely in-frame clones and lacks some. The table shows fewer than 350,000 clones, with 80% to 90% occurring only once. Remarks on this clone: Its antigen is unidentified.

The germline CDR1 and CDR2 sequences are MNHNS and SASEGT. V gave up 1 base and J gave up 0 bases, with 4 bases separating them. This CDR3 region has 13 residues. Donors were Caucasian adults residing in Nashville, Tennessee, USA. This clonotype originated in a man aged 18 to 35 in good health. V and J are TRBV6-1 and TRBJ2-7, with no clear D. Source material: memory CD8+ T cells sorted from blood. Regarding subset: CD45RO+ cells pooled with CCR7-negative TemRA cells. DNA of the CDR3: TGTGCCAGCAGTGAAGTAGTCTCCTACGAGCAGTACTTC. Translation gives CASSEVVSYEQYF.